The 20 T cell receptor beta chains given below trace back to one sample, sequenced in a study of T cells after yellow fever vaccination. Each CDR3 protein is one row after TCRdb ran MiXCR on the 5' RACE reads. The table has under 200,000 distinct CDR3 sequences, approximately 9.9% seen once. The source material was CD8+ T cells sorted from PBMCs, sampled 15 days after the yellow fever booster vaccination. These receptor sequences come from a young man who received the YFV17D yellow fever vaccine.

This clonotype was counted between two and nine times. V is TRBV2 and J is TRBJ1-1; no firm D call. Germline loops: CDR1 SNHLY, CDR2 FYNNEI. V was pared by 3 bases and J by 5 bases, with 7 bases between. This CDR3 comprises 12 residues. CDR3 protein: CASSDPGTEAFF. In DNA, the CDR3 is TGTGCCAGCAGTGACCCGGGGACTGAAGCTTTCTTT.

This clonotype was seen a handful of times. The chain uses TRBV29-1 and TRBJ1-2; no reliable D call. With 4 bases removed from V and 1 base from J, the gap between germline ends came to 10 bases. The germline V gene has CDR1 SQVTM and CDR2 ANQGSEA. This CDR3 spans 13 amino acids. The CDR3 region has the DNA TGCAGCGTTGTACCGGACGGTAACTATGGCTACACCTTC. Protein product: CSVVPDGNYGYTF.

The rearrangement joins TRBV20-1 to TRBJ2-7; D is perhaps TRBD2 (6 bases). Trimming shortened V by 1 base and J by 1 base, and 14 bases separated the two germline ends. Germline assignment: CDR1 DFQATT and CDR2 SNEGSKA (reference sequence). The CDR3 totals 15 residues. CDR3 nucleotides: TGCAGTGCTAGAGCGGAGACTAGTTCGTCCTACGAGCAGTACTTC. It yields the protein CSARAETSSSYEQYF.

V is TRBV7-6 and J is TRBJ2-1; 9 nucleotides agree with TRBD1. The length of the CDR3 is 16 residues. Germline CDR1 is SGHVS and CDR2 is FNYEAQ. With V trimmed by 5 bases and J by 3 bases, 8 bases remained unmatched. The CDR3 loop is CASSPKAGQGYNEQFF. For the CDR3, the DNA is TGTGCCAGCAGCCCCAAGGCGGGACAGGGCTACAATGAGCAGTTCTTC.

V is TRBV11-2 and J is TRBJ2-5; 9 bases map to TRBD2. With V trimmed by 7 bases and J by 2 bases, 11 bases remained unmatched. Germline V gene lookup returns CDR1 SGHAT and CDR2 FQNNGV. The CDR3 totals 16 residues. Here the CDR3 DNA reads TGTGCCAGCACCAGGGGGGCTAGCGGGGTGCAAGAGACCCAGTACTTC. This translates into CASTRGASGVQETQYF. Combining the CDR3 with reference TRBV11-2 and TRBJ2-5 gives the whole variable domain EAGVAQSPRYKIIEKRQSVAFWCNPISGHATLYWYQQILGQGPKLLIQFQNNGVVDDSQLPKDRFSAERLKGVDSTLKIQPAKLEDSAVYLCASTRGASGVQETQYFGPGTRLLVL.

This clonotype was seen ten or more times. The chain recombines TRBV5-1 with TRBJ2-1; D is unclear. Germline CDR1 and CDR2: SGHRS and YFSETQ. CDR3 length: 13 amino acids. V was pared by 2 bases and J by 6 bases, with 9 bases between. CDR3 nucleotides: TGCGCCAGCAGCTTTAATAGTCCCAATGAGCAGTTCTTC. Its protein is CASSFNSPNEQFF.

In this sample, this clonotype turned up a few times. The V and J genes are TRBV4-1 and TRBJ2-1; D unclear. The CDR3 has 11 residues. The ends were cut back, 3 bases at V and 9 bases at J, with 6 bases in the middle. Germline V CDR1 and CDR2: MGHRA, YSYEKL. The CDR3 nucleotides read TGCGCCAGCAGCCAGTTTGGTGAGCAGTTCTTC. This translates into CASSQFGEQFF.

This clonotype was found a few times. The chain carries TRBV7-9 and TRBJ1-1, with D perhaps matching TRBD1 (5 bases). The length of the CDR3 is 15 residues. CDR1 SEHNR and CDR2 FQNEAQ come from the germline V gene (reference sequence). Trimming shortened V by 5 bases and J by 3 bases, and 16 bases separated the two germline ends. The CDR3 region is CASSPGWGGDTEAFF. CDR3 sequence (DNA): TGTGCCAGCAGCCCCGGATGGGGGGGTGACACTGAAGCTTTCTTT.

In its sample, this clonotype was seen a few times. The chain carries TRBV11-2 and TRBJ2-7, with 10 bases fitting TRBD1. Trimming at V came to 5 bases and at J to 6 bases, leaving 10 bases not matched to a gene. Germline lookup yields CDR1 SGHAT and CDR2 FQNNGV. The CDR3 is 15 residues long. CDR3 sequence: CASSRRTGGPIEQYV. For the CDR3, the DNA is TGTGCCAGCAGCCGACGGACAGGGGGTCCCATCGAGCAGTACGTC.

This clonotype has just a few counts. The V and J genes are TRBV7-8 and TRBJ2-3, with TRBD2 matching 12 bases. Trimming removed 5 bases from V and 4 bases from J; junction bases left unmatched: 7. The CDR3 is 16 amino acids. Germline lookup yields CDR1 SGHVS and CDR2 FQNEAQ. The CDR3 is CASSLASGGGPDTQYF. In nucleotides, the CDR3 is TGTGCCAGCAGCCTGGCTAGCGGGGGGGGGCCAGATACGCAGTATTTT.

In this sample, this clonotype turned up a few times. The chain has TRBV7-3 and TRBJ2-3; 13 bases line up with TRBD2. V was pared by 3 bases and J by 5 bases, with 2 bases of the junction left unmatched. This CDR3 contains 15 residues. Germline CDR1 SGHTA, CDR2 FQGTGA. This CDR3 is CASSLGTSGEDTQYF. The CDR3 region has the DNA TGTGCCAGCAGCTTGGGGACTAGCGGGGAAGATACGCAGTATTTT.

This clonotype was found a few times. This chain connects TRBV6-5 to TRBJ2-7; 8 positions agree with TRBD1. Germline V gives CDR1 MNHEY, CDR2 SVGAGI. The CDR3 has 17 residues. The trim removed 2 bases at V and 4 bases at J, leaving 13 bases unmatched. CDR3 bases: TGTGCCAGCAGTTACGTGGCAGGGGGCGAGAACGGTTACGAGCAGTACTTC. Amino acid sequence: CASSYVAGGENGYEQYF.

The sample holds a few counts of this clonotype. The V and J genes are TRBV4-2 and TRBJ2-1; 10 bases are a match to TRBD2. Germline V gene lookup returns CDR1 LGHNA and CDR2 YNFKEQ. This CDR3 is built from 16 residues. J gave up 7 bases and V 5 bases, and 11 bases lay outside the gene matches. The CDR3 loop is CASSSEALAGKNEQFF. The CDR3 region has the DNA TGTGCCAGCAGCTCGGAAGCACTAGCGGGGAAAAATGAGCAGTTCTTC.

The rearrangement links TRBV19 to TRBJ1-2; TRBD1 matches at 7 bases. CDR3 length: 15 amino acids. Per the germline V gene, CDR1 is LNHDA and CDR2 is SQIVND (reference sequence). The trim removed 5 bases at V and 0 bases at J, leaving 6 bases unmatched. DNA of the CDR3: TGTGCCAGTAGTTGGACAGGCACTGCTAACTATGGCTACACCTTC. As protein: CASSWTGTANYGYTF.

The chain employs TRBV6-5 and TRBJ1-2; 8 bases align to TRBD1. The CDR3 loop spans 15 amino acids. Unmatched junction bases numbered 7, after V lost 3 bases and J lost 4 bases. CDR1 and CDR2 (germline): MNHEY, SVGAGI. As DNA, the CDR3 is TGTGCCAGCAGTTATCTCCAGGGGGCCCTCTATGGCTACACCTTC. It translates to CASSYLQGALYGYTF.

This clonotype was found a few times. The DNA for the CDR3 is TGCGCCAGCAGCTTGGTGCAGGGCCCCAGATCCTACGAGCAGTACGTC. Translating it yields CASSLVQGPRSYEQYV. The chain uses TRBV5-1 and TRBJ2-7; a possible D gene is TRBD1 (5 bases). CDR1 is SGHRS, CDR2 YFSETQ, per germline. The CDR3 is made up of 16 amino acids. V was pared by 0 bases and J by 1 base, with 14 bases between.

This chain links TRBV7-8 with TRBJ2-3; the D gene is possibly TRBD1 (6 bases). V lost 5 bases and J lost 2, with 14 bases in between. Germline lookup yields CDR1 SGHVS and CDR2 FQNEAQ. This CDR3 comprises 15 residues. CDR3 residues: CASSGGQTLTDTQYF. For the CDR3, the DNA is TGTGCCAGCAGCGGAGGACAGACACTCACAGATACGCAGTATTTT.

This chain connects TRBV4-2 to TRBJ2-1; the match to TRBD2 covers 13 bases. Germline CDR1 is LGHNA and CDR2 is YNFKEQ. The CDR3 totals 17 residues. The ends lost 4 bases at V and 0 bases at J; junction bases unmatched: 3. The CDR3 reads CASSRLAGGSSYNEQFF. In DNA, the CDR3 is TGTGCCAGCAGCCGACTAGCGGGGGGAAGCTCCTACAATGAGCAGTTCTTC.

This clonotype has a handful of counts. This sequence joins TRBV3-1 and TRBJ1-2, with TRBD1 identical over 7 bases. The ends lost 1 base at V and 2 bases at J; junction bases unmatched: 7. The length of the CDR3 is 16 residues. Looked up from germline, CDR1 is LGHDT and CDR2 is YNNKEL (reference sequence). The CDR3 DNA is TGTGCCAGCAGCCAAGGAACCGGGACAGTCAACTATGGCTACACCTTC. This codes for CASSQGTGTVNYGYTF.

There are a few counts of this clonotype. The chain joins TRBV21-1 to TRBJ1-4; the listed D gene, TRBD1, was not tested against the DNA. TRBV21-1 is annotated as a pseudogene. The CDR3 contains 17 residues. The CDR3 reads CASSAPGQGFSNEKLFF. CDR3 nucleotide sequence: TGTGCCAGCAGCGCTCCGGGACAGGGTTTTTCTAATGAAAAACTGTTTTTT.